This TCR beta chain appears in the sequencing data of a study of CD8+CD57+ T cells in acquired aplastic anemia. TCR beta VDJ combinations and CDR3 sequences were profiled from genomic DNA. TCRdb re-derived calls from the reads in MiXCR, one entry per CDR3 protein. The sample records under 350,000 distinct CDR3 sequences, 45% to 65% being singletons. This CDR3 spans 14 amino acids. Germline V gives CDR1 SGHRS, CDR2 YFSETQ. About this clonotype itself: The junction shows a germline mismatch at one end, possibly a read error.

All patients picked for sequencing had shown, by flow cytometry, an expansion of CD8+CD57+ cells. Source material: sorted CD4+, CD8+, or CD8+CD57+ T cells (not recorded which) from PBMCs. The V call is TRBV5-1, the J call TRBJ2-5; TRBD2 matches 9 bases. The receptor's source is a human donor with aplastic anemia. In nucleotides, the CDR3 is TGCGCCAGCGGCTTACTAGGACTAGCGGAGACCCAGTACTTC. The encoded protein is CASGLLGLAETQYF. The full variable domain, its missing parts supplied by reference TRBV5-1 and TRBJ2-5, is KAGVTQTPRYLIKTRGQQVTLSCSPISGHRSVSWYQQTPGQGLQFLFEYFSETQRNKGNFPGRFSGRQFSNSRSEMNVSTLELGDSALYLCASGLLGLAETQYFGPGTRLLVL.